The sequence of this TCR beta chain was determined in a study of blood T cell repertoires in COVID-19. About the research overall: The United States, Italy and Spain provided the acute and convalescent COVID-19 samples.

There are 16 residues in the CDR3. Germline assignment: CDR1 KGHSH and CDR2 LQKENI. With 3 bases clipped from V and 3 bases from J, the junction kept 8 bases outside the gene matches. Study processing details: The authors estimated nucleated cell counts from reference gene primer amplification. Profiled with immunoSEQ multiplex PCR; TCRdb holds only in-frame clones, not every one. The V and J calls and clone size are taken from that table; D and trimming were inferred from the DNA. The table has 35,000 to 45,000 clones, 85% seen once. By frequency in the sample, this clone is medium-sized (0.01 to 0.1%). The sample has other DNA sequences that encode this CDR3 too.

This receptor was taken from a man between 50 and 59 years old with active COVID-19. Sequencing was carried out using peripheral blood. This sequence joins TRBV18 and TRBJ2-7; 10 bases are shared with TRBD1. The CDR3 is CASSPPGTGVLYEQYF. CDR3 DNA sequence: TGTGCCAGCTCACCTCCCGGGACAGGGGTACTCTACGAGCAGTACTTC.